These 3 T cell receptor beta chains originate from one sample sequenced in a study of CD8 T cells in Susac syndrome. It was with random hexamers that roughly 0.5 to 1 ug RNA was reverse transcribed. TCRdb itself ran the immunoSEQ multiplex PCR reads through MiXCR, one entry per CDR3 protein. In the table there are about 150,000 distinct CDR3 sequences, roughly 95% of which are singletons. The sequenced sample was CD8+ T cells from PBMCs. The receptor source for this set is a human donor with multiple sclerosis.

This chain uses TRBV30 with TRBJ2-5; D gene ambiguous. The CDR3 totals 12 residues. The germline CDR1 and CDR2 sequences are GTSNPN and SVGIG (reference sequence). Trimming left V 6 bases short and J 1 base short, with 9 bases between. The CDR3 is CACQSIQETQYF. The CDR3 bases are TGTGCCTGCCAGAGCATCCAAGAGACCCAGTACTTC.

This chain's CDR3 is CASSEVYLTYNEQFF. For the CDR3, the DNA is TGTGCCAGCAGTGAGGTATACCTTACCTACAATGAGCAGTTCTTC. The chain has TRBV2 and TRBJ2-1; no reliable D call. CDR3 length equals 15 residues. V lost 3 bases and J lost 2, with 11 bases in between. Germline V gene sequence: CDR1 SNHLY, CDR2 FYNNEI.

The rearrangement joins TRBV29-1 to TRBJ2-3; 12 nucleotides agree with TRBD2. This CDR3 is 15 amino acids long. V shed 3 bases, J shed 6 bases, and the junction held 7 bases outside the gene matches. CDR1 is SQVTM and CDR2 is ANQGSEA in the germline V gene. CDR3: CSVDASGGAGDTQYF. The CDR3 DNA sequence: TGCAGCGTTGACGCTAGCGGGGGGGCCGGCGATACGCAGTATTTT.